The rows below give T cell receptor beta chains drawn from one sample of a study of Graves' ophthalmopathy and Graves' hyperthyroidism. TCRdb analysed the multiplex PCR reads with MiXCR anew, one entry per CDR3 protein. The sample has approximately 330,000 distinct CDR3 sequences, 15% to 20% seen once. Sequencing was performed on peripheral blood. The receptors here all came from an adult man with Graves' ophthalmopathy. The CDR3 runs from the conserved cysteine through the conserved F or W. A D gene is named only where the DNA matches it firmly. For some rows the clone size is stated as once, few or many, or as a class when expanded; others skip it.

abundance	v_gene	d_gene	j_gene	CDR3nt	CDR3aa
few	TRBV27	NA	TRBJ1-1	TGTGCCAGCAGCCTCTTCGCTCAGGTGAACACTGAAGCTTTCTTT	CASSLFAQVNTEAFF
many	TRBV11-1	TRBD1	TRBJ2-5	TGTGCCAGCAGCGAGGACAGGGTTGAGACCCAGTACTTC	CASSEDRVETQYF
few	TRBV6-2/TRBV6-3	NA	TRBJ2-7	TGTGCCAGCAGCTCGGACGGGATCTCCTACGAGCAGTACTTC	CASSSDGISYEQYF
many	TRBV7-3	NA	TRBJ2-5	TGTGCCAGCAGCTCTAGACACCAAGAGACCCAGTACTTC	CASSSRHQETQYF
many	TRBV30	TRBD1	TRBJ2-7	TGTGCTTATAGACAGGGGGCGTTCTACGAGCAGTACTTC	CAYRQGAFYEQYF
many	TRBV6-1	NA	TRBJ1-5	TGTGCCAGCAGCCTCGACAGGCGGTCACCCCAGCATTTT	CASSLDRRSPQHF
many	TRBV4-1	NA	TRBJ2-7	TGCGCCAGCAGCCAAGAGGGCAGCTCTACGGGACAGTACTTC	CASSQEGSSTGQYF
many	TRBV12-3/TRBV12-4	NA	TRBJ1-2	TGTGCCAGCAGACCCGGGACAACAAATAACTATGGCTACACCTTC	CASRPGTTNNYGYTF
many	TRBV6-5	NA	TRBJ2-7	TGTGCCAGCAGTTCCGGGGGACACTCCTACGAGCAGTACTTC	CASSSGGHSYEQYF
NA	TRBV3-1	TRBD1	TRBJ1-5	TGTGCCAGCAGCCCAGGGGGTCAGGGATCAAGCAATCAGCCCCAGCATTTT	CASSPGGQGSSNQPQHF
many	TRBV24-1	NA	TRBJ2-5	TGTGCCACCAGTGATTCCTGGACGGCGGGAGAGACCCAGTACTTC	CATSDSWTAGETQYF
many	TRBV2	NA	TRBJ1-2	TGTGCCAGCAGTGAAGCGTCGGGCCCTGGCTACACCTTC	CASSEASGPGYTF
many	TRBV28	TRBD1	TRBJ2-7	TGTGCCAGCAGGCCCCAGGGGGCGACAGGGCCCTTCTACGAGCAGTACTTC	CASRPQGATGPFYEQYF
many	TRBV7-2	NA	TRBJ2-7	TGTGCCAGCAGCTTCGACAGACGTCTCTACGAGCAGTACTTC	CASSFDRRLYEQYF
many	TRBV11-2	TRBD1	TRBJ1-1	TGTGCCAGCAGCTACTGGGGACAGGGGGCGGGCACTGAAGCTTTCTTT	CASSYWGQGAGTEAFF
many	TRBV6-5	NA	TRBJ2-5	TGTGCCAGCAGTTACGGGGAAGAGACCCAGTACTTC	CASSYGEETQYF
many	TRBV9	TRBD2	TRBJ2-2	TGTGCCAGCAGCTCGATAGCGGGGGGTGTAACCGGGGAGCTGTTTTTT	CASSSIAGGVTGELFF
many	TRBV20-1	NA	TRBJ1-5	TGCAGTGCCCGAAGCGACGGTAATCAGCCCCAGCATTTT	CSARSDGNQPQHF